The source of this T cell receptor beta chain is a study of T cell responses to AZD1222 COVID-19 vaccine. Worth noting for this clone: The target antigen is unknown.

V lost 5 bases, J lost 3 bases, and 7 bases stayed unmatched. The CDR3 sequence is 15 residues long. CDR1 and CDR2 (germline): SNHLY, FYNNEI. Overall study results and limits: Seropositive AZD1222 recipients at baseline numbered only 5 to 7. An increase in Spike-specific TCR breadth and depth was observed after two AZD1222 doses. Mostly white British, mostly female donors; authors suggested clonal diversity may be underestimated.

Sequencing was performed with immunoSEQ multiplex PCR; in TCRdb, only in-frame clones are kept and a portion is missing. The sample has 120,000 to 150,000 clones, just over 90% seen once. This receptor was obtained from an adult in good health. Sequencing used peripheral blood, obtained on day 0 of AZD1222 vaccination. J is TRBJ1-5 and V is TRBV2, with 7 bases identical to TRBD1. The CDR3 protein is CASSPGQRINQPQHF. The CDR3 bases are TGTGCCAGCAGTCCGGGACAGAGAATCAATCAGCCCCAGCATTTT.